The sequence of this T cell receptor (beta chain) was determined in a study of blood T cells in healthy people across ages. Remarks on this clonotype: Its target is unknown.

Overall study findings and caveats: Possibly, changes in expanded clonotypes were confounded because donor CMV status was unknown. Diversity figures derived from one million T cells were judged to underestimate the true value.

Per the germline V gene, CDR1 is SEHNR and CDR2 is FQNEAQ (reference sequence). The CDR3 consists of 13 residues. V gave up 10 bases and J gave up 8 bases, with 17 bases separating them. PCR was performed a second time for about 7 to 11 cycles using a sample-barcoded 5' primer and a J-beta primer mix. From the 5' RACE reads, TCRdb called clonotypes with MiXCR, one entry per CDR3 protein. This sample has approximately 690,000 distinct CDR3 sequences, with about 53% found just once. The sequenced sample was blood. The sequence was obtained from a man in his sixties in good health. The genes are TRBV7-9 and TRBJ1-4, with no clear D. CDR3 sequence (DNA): TGTGCCATCAGTTCGGGGTCTCGGGAAAAACTGTTTTTT. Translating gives CAISSGSREKLFF.